One and the same sample provided the 25 T cell receptor beta chains below, sequenced in a study of T-cell memory formation after mild COVID-19. TCRdb reprocessed the 5' RACE reads with MiXCR, giving one entry per CDR3 protein. The table has about 120,000 distinct CDR3 sequences, over 20% seen once; the top ten hold 41%. Sequencing input: PBMCs or a T cell subset sorted from them (not recorded which). The source is a man aged 18-30 years who had mild COVID-19 (a few samples of this study predate the infection). Cell type and time point are not known.

This clonotype was counted a few times. As DNA, the CDR3 is TGTGCCAGCAGCTCCATTTCGGTGGATGGGGCCAACGTCCTGACTTTC. This translates into CASSSISVDGANVLTF. The chain is built from TRBV7-9 and TRBJ2-6; D is unclear. Per germline, CDR1 SEHNR and CDR2 FQNEAQ (reference sequence). The CDR3 covers 16 residues. The germline V and J ends were trimmed by 4 bases and 3 bases, with 13 bases remaining between them. The complete variable domain, with remaining parts taken from reference TRBV7-9 and TRBJ2-6, reads DTGVSQNPRHKITKRGQNVTFRCDPISEHNRLYWYRQTLGQGPEFLTYFQNEAQLEKSRLLSDRFSAERPKGSFSTLEIQRTEQGDSAMYLCASSSISVDGANVLTFGAGSRLTVL.

This clonotype was observed a handful of times. The chain recombines TRBV7-9 with TRBJ2-5, with TRBD2 identical over 8 bases. Germline CDR1 reads SEHNR; CDR2 reads FQNEAQ (reference sequence). This CDR3 region has 16 residues. Trimming cost V 5 bases and J 1 base; bases outside gene matches: 9. CDR3 in DNA: TGTGCCAGCAGCCTTGGCGTGCGGGGGGTCCAAGAGACCCAGTACTTC. The encoded protein is CASSLGVRGVQETQYF.

This clonotype has more than one count but fewer than ten. The chain has TRBV12-3 or TRBV12-4 and TRBJ2-1; possible D gene TRBD2, 6 bases. V was clipped by 5 bases and J by 9 bases, with 23 bases between them. There are 16 residues in the CDR3. As DNA, the CDR3 is TGTGCCAGCAGTCCTGGGATAGCGGTCTCCCTTAGTGAGCAGTTCTTC. The encoded protein is CASSPGIAVSLSEQFF.

The J gene is TRBJ1-1, the V gene TRBV5-6; no firm D call. Trimming shortened V by 2 bases and J by 0 bases, and 5 bases separated the two germline ends. Germline assignment: CDR1 SGHDT and CDR2 YYEEEE. This CDR3 contains 13 residues. For the CDR3, the DNA is TGTGCCAGCAGCTTTCTTATGAACACTGAAGCTTTCTTT. It translates to CASSFLMNTEAFF.

In this sample, this clonotype turned up a few times. The chain recombines TRBV20-1 with TRBJ1-3; TRBD1 is a possible D gene (5 bases). V dropped 7 bases and J dropped 2 bases, with 15 bases sitting between them. The CDR3 spans 14 residues. CDR1 is DFQATT, CDR2 SNEGSKA, per germline (reference sequence). The CDR3 DNA follows: TGCAGTGGGATGCCTACAGGACCTGGAAACACCATATATTTT. Its translation is CSGMPTGPGNTIYF.

The J gene is TRBJ1-2, the V gene TRBV6-1; possible D gene TRBD1, 5 bases. The CDR3 is 17 residues long. The V gene lost 3 bases and the J gene lost 4 bases, with 21 bases spanning the gap. The germline CDR1 and CDR2 sequences are MNHNS and SASEGT. CDR3 in amino acids: CASSDPPQRDEIYGYTF. CDR3 DNA: TGTGCCAGCAGTGACCCCCCTCAGAGGGACGAGATCTATGGCTACACCTTC.

The CDR3 spells CASSEQGNTGELFF. For the CDR3, the DNA is TGTGCCAGCAGCGAACAGGGGAACACCGGGGAGCTGTTTTTT. The chain carries TRBV7-6 and TRBJ2-2; D possibly corresponds to TRBD1 (6 bases). The V end was cut by 5 bases, the J end by 1 base, with 8 bases between. The CDR3 contains 14 residues. CDR1 SGHVS and CDR2 FNYEAQ come from the germline V gene.

The J gene is TRBJ2-3, the V gene TRBV6-5; 10 nucleotides match TRBD2. There are 16 residues in the CDR3. Losses at the gene ends were 4 bases for V and 4 bases for J; bases not matched to a gene: 8. Germline lookup yields CDR1 MNHEY and CDR2 SVGAGI. This CDR3 reads CASSSLLAGGSDTQYF. CDR3 nucleotides: TGTGCCAGCAGTTCCCTCTTAGCGGGGGGATCAGATACGCAGTATTTT.

This clonotype was seen a handful of times. The chain recombines TRBV24-1 with TRBJ2-5; tentative D call: TRBD1 (5 bases). Germline assignment: CDR1 KGHDR and CDR2 SFDVKD. The CDR3 is 17 residues long. The V end lost 5 bases, the J end lost 3 bases, and 21 bases lay between the germline ends. The CDR3 DNA reads TGTGCCACCAGTGCCGGCCAATTCTTGGACACTGAAGAGACCCAGTACTTC. It specifies CATSAGQFLDTEETQYF.

This clonotype was seen a few times. V is TRBV9 and J is TRBJ2-3; 7 positions match TRBD2. The germline gives CDR1 SGDLS, CDR2 YYNGEE. After removal of 3 bases from V and 2 bases from J, the junction contained 9 bases not matched to a gene. CDR3 length: 16 residues. The CDR3 here is CASSAWGGFLTDTQYF. In nucleotides, the CDR3 is TGTGCCAGCAGCGCCTGGGGGGGGTTTCTCACAGATACGCAGTATTTT.

The V and J genes are TRBV6-2 or TRBV6-3 and TRBJ2-1, with 11 bases identical to TRBD2. Looked up from germline, CDR1 is MNHEY and CDR2 is SVGEGT. The CDR3 contains 17 residues. V was pared by 7 bases and J by 7 bases, with 15 bases of the junction left unmatched. The CDR3 is CASIRRNSGGARNEQFF. The CDR3 region has the DNA TGTGCCAGCATAAGGAGGAATAGCGGGGGGGCTCGGAATGAGCAGTTCTTC.

The rearrangement uses TRBV24-1 and TRBJ2-1, with D possibly being TRBD1 (6 bases). V was trimmed by 4 bases and J by 13 bases, leaving 16 bases between them. Germline V gives CDR1 KGHDR, CDR2 SFDVKD. The CDR3 is 13 residues long. CDR3 DNA sequence: TGTGCCACCAGTGAGGCCCCCGCAGGGGCACAGTTCTTC. It codes for CATSEAPAGAQFF.

V and J are TRBV7-9 and TRBJ2-3; D remains ambiguous. The V end lost 2 bases, the J end lost 0 bases, and 15 bases lay between the germline ends. In germline, CDR1 is SEHNR, CDR2 FQNEAQ (reference sequence). The CDR3 loop spans 17 amino acids. CDR3 in amino acids: CASSLPFGGTSTDTQYF. Here the CDR3 DNA reads TGTGCCAGCAGCTTACCCTTCGGCGGAACTAGCACAGATACGCAGTATTTT. The full variable domain, with the rest looked up from reference TRBV7-9 and TRBJ2-3, is DTGVSQNPRHKITKRGQNVTFRCDPISEHNRLYWYRQTLGQGPEFLTYFQNEAQLEKSRLLSDRFSAERPKGSFSTLEIQRTEQGDSAMYLCASSLPFGGTSTDTQYFGPGTRLTVL.

The table lists this clonotype with a few counts. The chain has TRBV5-1 and TRBJ1-3, with TRBD1 matching 8 bases. With V trimmed by 0 bases and J by 4 bases, 3 bases remained unmatched. The CDR3 covers 15 residues. The germline V gene has CDR1 SGHRS and CDR2 YFSETQ. The CDR3 DNA follows: TGCGCCAGCAGCTTGGACCGGGACAGGGGAAACACCATATATTTT. Translated, it gives CASSLDRDRGNTIYF.

CDR3 DNA sequence: TGTGCCAGCAGTTTAGGGGGAGGGCAGGGGTACGAGCAGTACTTC. This gives the protein CASSLGGGQGYEQYF. The chain joins TRBV12-3 or TRBV12-4 to TRBJ2-7; D is possibly TRBD2 (7 bases). V was trimmed by 1 base and J by 4 bases, leaving 14 bases between them. The CDR3 is made up of 15 amino acids.

CDR3 sequence: CASSLAGVYNEQFF. For the CDR3, the DNA is TGTGCCAGCTCGCTAGCGGGGGTTTACAATGAGCAGTTCTTC. V usage is TRBV27 and J usage is TRBJ2-1, with 10 bases aligning to TRBD2. The CDR3 has 14 amino acids. J gave up 4 bases and V 8 bases, and 5 bases lay outside the gene matches. Germline CDR1 is MNHEY and CDR2 is SMNVEV (reference sequence).

This clonotype was seen only a few times. This chain uses TRBV7-8 with TRBJ2-7, with 10 bases lining up with TRBD1. V was clipped by 4 bases and J by 3 bases; unmatched bases: 6. The CDR3 covers 15 residues. The germline CDR1 and CDR2 sequences are SGHVS and FQNEAQ. CDR3 bases: TGTGCCAGCAGCTCCGGGACAGGGGCCTTCTACGAGCAGTACGTC. Protein: CASSSGTGAFYEQYV.

The sample holds a few counts of this clonotype. This rearrangement joins TRBV13 to TRBJ2-7; D uncertain. V was pared by 1 base and J by 0 bases, with 13 bases between. Germline lookup yields CDR1 PRHDT and CDR2 FYEKMQ (reference sequence). The CDR3 spans 16 residues. CDR3: CASSLEGGHSSYEQYF. DNA of the CDR3: TGTGCCAGCAGCTTAGAGGGCGGCCACAGCTCCTACGAGCAGTACTTC.

V is TRBV4-1 and J is TRBJ2-3; D unclear. Deletions cut 2 bases from V and 0 bases from J, with 21 bases between. Germline CDR1 and CDR2: MGHRA and YSYEKL. The CDR3 consists of 19 residues. CDR3: CASSQYTANLRSSTDTQYF. Here the CDR3 DNA reads TGCGCCAGCAGCCAATATACGGCGAACTTGCGGAGTAGCACAGATACGCAGTATTTT.

The V gene is TRBV11-2, the J gene TRBJ2-3; tentative D call: TRBD1 (5 bases). The CDR3 length is 13 residues. V was pared by 5 bases and J by 4 bases, with 10 bases between. Germline V CDR1 and CDR2: SGHAT, FQNNGV. The CDR3 nucleotides read TGTGCCAGCAGCGCAGGGTTCCCAGATACGCAGTATTTT. Its translation is CASSAGFPDTQYF.

The genes are TRBV3-1 and TRBJ2-2; TRBD2 agrees at 8 bases. The V gene's germline CDR1 is LGHDT and CDR2 YNNKEL (reference sequence). The CDR3 covers 17 residues. After removal of 5 bases from V and 2 bases from J, the junction contained 10 bases not matched to a gene. The CDR3 is CASSAVSAGANTGELFF. CDR3 in DNA: TGTGCCAGCAGCGCGGTGTCAGCGGGGGCCAACACCGGGGAGCTGTTTTTT.

The rearrangement uses TRBV14 and TRBJ2-1; 7 bases are a match to TRBD2. This CDR3 is built from 14 residues. V dropped 2 bases and J dropped 8; count of bases not matched to a gene: 6. Germline V gene data show CDR1 as SGHDN and CDR2 as FVKESK. The CDR3 sequence: CASSQIAGVDEQFF. CDR3 nucleotides: TGTGCCAGCAGCCAAATCGCGGGGGTTGATGAGCAGTTCTTC.

The chain has TRBV19 and TRBJ1-2; the D is unclear. Germline V gene lookup returns CDR1 LNHDA and CDR2 SQIVND (reference sequence). The CDR3 is made up of 12 amino acids. Between the trimmed V and J ends, which lost 10 bases and 3 bases, there was a span of 12 bases. The chain's CDR3 is CATPGRDYGYTF. Here the CDR3 DNA reads TGTGCCACCCCCGGGCGCGACTATGGCTACACCTTC.

The table lists this clonotype with a few counts. V and J are TRBV6-6 and TRBJ2-2; TRBD2 matches 11 bases. The CDR3 covers 15 residues. V gave up 5 bases and J gave up 7 bases; unmatched junction bases: 6. CDR1 and CDR2 (germline): MNHNY, SVGAGI (reference sequence). The CDR3 nucleotides read TGTGCCAGCAGTCTGGGACTAGCGGAGATCGGGGAGCTGTTTTTT. Its translation: CASSLGLAEIGELFF.

CDR3 in amino acids: CASSEQGNTEAFF. The CDR3 bases are TGCGCCAGCAGCGAACAGGGGAACACTGAAGCTTTCTTT. The chain is built from TRBV4-1 and TRBJ1-1, with D perhaps TRBD1 (6 bases). Deletions cut 5 bases from V and 1 base from J, with 8 bases between. There are 13 residues in the CDR3. Looked up from germline, CDR1 is MGHRA and CDR2 is YSYEKL.